The rows below give T cell receptor beta chains drawn from one sample of a study of blood T cell repertoires in COVID-19. TCRdb's table, derived via immunoSEQ multiplex PCR, lists solely in-frame clones and lacks some. Of roughly 77,000 clones detected, 70% to 90% appear once; the ten largest clones hold roughly 4.4%. Sequenced material: peripheral blood. The receptor set was obtained from a man in his fifties with active COVID-19. Both conserved end residues are part of each CDR3. Size tells how often a clone was seen (once, few, many) or the class of an expanded clone, and some rows leave it out.

CDR3 length	J gene	clone size	V gene	CDR3 protein
14	TRBJ2-7	-	TRBV5-1	CASAMGSGSYEQYF
13	TRBJ1-1	-	TRBV7-7	CASSADSNTEAFF
16	TRBJ2-2	-	TRBV10-3	CAISESGTSDTGELFF
16	TRBJ2-5	-	TRBV5-4	CASSPRGHSAKETQYF
14	TRBJ2-5	-	TRBV5-1	CASSLGREEETQYF
15	TRBJ1-2	once	TRBV4-3	CASSQDGGGNYGYTF
14	TRBJ2-1	-	TRBV5-6	CASSYPGQYNEQFF
13	TRBJ2-3	-	TRBV19	CASSITGTDTQYF
18	TRBJ2-2	-	TRBV6-1	CASSVWLAGGLEGGELFF
15	TRBJ2-7	-	TRBV3-1/TRBV3-2	CASSPEGEGSYEQYF
13	TRBJ1-2	-	TRBV12-3/TRBV12-4	CASSQVKNYGYTF
14	TRBJ1-1	-	TRBV5-1	CASSPGQEGTEAFF
18	TRBJ2-5	-	TRBV2	CASSATGWPSGGLETQYF
19	TRBJ1-2	-	TRBV28	CASSSRYLFLGAPVYGYTF
12	TRBJ1-2	-	TRBV12-3/TRBV12-4	CASRRQGSGYTF
15	TRBJ2-7	-	TRBV11-3	CASSVGTGVSDEQYF
13	TRBJ1-5	-	TRBV3-1/TRBV3-2	CASSRQGNQPQHF
14	TRBJ1-6	few	TRBV11-2	CASSRDRVRSPLHF
14	TRBJ2-7	-	TRBV6-5	CASSSLAGAYEQYF
14	TRBJ2-5	-	TRBV27	CASSPEQGSGTQYF
16	TRBJ1-6	-	TRBV19	CASSSERAAYNSPLHF
15	TRBJ2-7	-	TRBV21-1	CASSKEGPPGYEQYF
15	TRBJ2-5	-	TRBV7-3	CASSRTGQGAETQYF
16	TRBJ1-5	-	TRBV6-1	CASSEGGQGIVQPQHF
13	TRBJ1-5	-	TRBV6-1	CASSEVVIQPQHF
15	TRBJ1-2	-	TRBV7-8	CASSTDRGAGYGYTF
15	TRBJ2-2	-	TRBV11-3	CASSLVGRYTGELFF
15	TRBJ2-7	-	TRBV28	CASWGGALSSYEQYF
20	TRBJ2-2	-	TRBV4-3	CASSQDRASGFFLGTGELFF
14	TRBJ2-7	-	TRBV19	CASSVTGQGWEQYF
15	TRBJ2-7	-	TRBV7-2	CASSPRGGRFNEQYF
15	TRBJ2-3	-	TRBV7-2	CASSLGLAAGDTQYF
15	TRBJ1-5	-	TRBV30	CAWSALDTNNQPQHF
13	TRBJ2-3	-	TRBV5-4	CASSLLEADTQYF
13	TRBJ1-5	-	TRBV3-1/TRBV3-2	CASSQDLEQPQHF
17	TRBJ1-5	-	TRBV7-8	CASSPPMREDSNQPQHF
16	TRBJ2-7	-	TRBV6-5	CASSSHGTGKTYEQYF
15	TRBJ1-2	-	TRBV5-4	CASSSQAGGHYGYTF
13	TRBJ2-2	-	TRBV29-1	CSVGDGQSRELFF
11	TRBJ2-7	-	TRBV30	CAWSVQGTWYF
18	TRBJ2-3	once	TRBV3-1/TRBV3-2	CASSQEGAARRSTDTQYF
14	TRBJ1-2	-	TRBV10-2	CASSPWGVGYGYTF
14	TRBJ2-7	-	TRBV27	CASSPTARGYEQYF
14	TRBJ2-5	-	TRBV5-4	CASSTTRGKETQYF
14	TRBJ2-7	-	TRBV15	CATSSRQGAYEQYF